A single sample is the source of the 14 T cell receptor beta chains below, sequenced in a study of blood T cell repertoires in COVID-19. Only in-frame clones appear in the TCRdb table, and some are missing; sequencing was by immunoSEQ multiplex PCR. The data hold a few hundred thousand clones, with around 87% observed a single time. The specimen was peripheral blood. Receptors originate from a woman between 50 and 59 years old with active or convalescent COVID-19.

The CDR3 loop reads CASRPQDISGNTIYF. The CDR3 DNA sequence: TGTGCCAGCCGTCCCCAGGACATCTCTGGAAACACCATATATTTT. This chain links TRBV18 with TRBJ1-3; D is perhaps TRBD1 (5 bases). Trimming shortened V by 8 bases and J by 0 bases, and 14 bases separated the two germline ends. The CDR3 runs to 15 residues. Germline loops: CDR1 KGHSH, CDR2 LQKENI.

This clone was detected only a few times. This sequence joins TRBV3-1 (or the pseudogene TRBV3-2) and TRBJ1-2; D unresolved. Germline V gives CDR1 LGHDT, CDR2 YNNKEL (reference sequence). With 1 base removed from V and 4 bases from J, the gap between germline ends came to 10 bases. CDR3 length: 14 amino acids. The CDR3 DNA reads TGTGCCAGCAGCCAAGGCGGCCAGATCTATGGCTACACCTTC. Translation: CASSQGGQIYGYTF.

In its sample, this clone was seen a few times. The genes are TRBV29-1 and TRBJ1-1; D may be TRBD1 (5 bases). Trimming shortened V by 2 bases and J by 10 bases, and 14 bases separated the two germline ends. This CDR3 spans 12 amino acids. Germline lookup yields CDR1 SQVTM and CDR2 ANQGSEA. CDR3 sequence (DNA): TGCAGCGTTGAAAGCTCGGCCGGGGGAGCTTTCTTT. The encoded protein is CSVESSAGGAFF.

The genes are TRBV7-2 and TRBJ2-2; D perhaps matches TRBD2 (6 bases). CDR3 length equals 16 residues. Germline CDR1 reads SGHTA; CDR2 reads FQGNSA. The V end lost 5 bases, the J end lost 2 bases, and 15 bases lay between the germline ends. CDR3 amino acids: CASSLLGTLNTGELFF. CDR3 nucleotides: TGTGCCAGCAGCCTACTCGGGACTTTAAACACCGGGGAGCTGTTTTTT.

Here the CDR3 reads CSASRAGAGQPQHF. CDR3 coding DNA: TGCAGTGCTAGTCGTGCAGGGGCGGGTCAGCCCCAGCATTTT. V gene TRBV20-1 combines with J gene TRBJ1-5; weak D call: TRBD1 (6 bases). The germline V and J ends were trimmed by 3 bases and 6 bases, with 15 bases remaining between them. There are 14 residues in the CDR3. Per germline, CDR1 DFQATT and CDR2 SNEGSKA (reference sequence).

The chain joins TRBV28 to TRBJ2-7; 7 bases map to TRBD1. V dropped 7 bases and J dropped 3; count of bases not matched to a gene: 12. CDR3 length equals 15 residues. Germline CDR1 is MDHEN and CDR2 is SYDVKM. CDR3 DNA: TGTGCCAGCACCGAAGACAGGGAGTTCGTCTACGAGCAGTACTTC. Protein sequence: CASTEDREFVYEQYF.

The chain recombines TRBV19 with TRBJ2-2; 7 nucleotides match TRBD2. The V gene end was trimmed by 8 bases and the J gene end by 6 bases; junction bases not matched to a gene: 12. This CDR3 has 15 residues. CDR1 is LNHDA, CDR2 SQIVND, per germline (reference sequence). The CDR3 is CASRVAGVVSGELFF. The CDR3 DNA reads as TGTGCCAGTCGGGTCGCGGGAGTCGTTTCCGGGGAGCTGTTTTTT.

V gene TRBV11-3 combines with J gene TRBJ2-1; D may be TRBD1 (5 bases). The V and J ends lost 3 bases and 0 bases respectively, with 12 bases between them. Germline CDR1 and CDR2: SGHNT and YENEEA. The CDR3 contains 16 residues. The CDR3 DNA sequence: TGTGCCAGCAGCTTCGCAGGGTGGGGCTCCTACAATGAGCAGTTCTTC. This sequence encodes CASSFAGWGSYNEQFF.

Of note for this clone: Other DNA sequences of this sample code for an identical CDR3. The V call is TRBV19, the J call TRBJ1-1; D is unclear. The germline V gene encodes CDR1 LNHDA and CDR2 SQIVND (reference sequence). V lost 3 bases and J lost 5, with 10 bases in between. The CDR3 runs to 13 residues. The DNA of the CDR3 is TGTGCCAGTAGTATCCTAGGTGGGACTGAAGCTTTCTTT. It encodes CASSILGGTEAFF.

The chain joins TRBV30 to TRBJ1-4, with 11 bases identical to TRBD1. CDR3 size: 18 residues. The J segment lost 7 bases and the V segment lost 2 bases, leaving 15 bases of the junction unmatched. The germline CDR1 and CDR2 sequences are GTSNPN and SVGIG (reference sequence). Here the CDR3 reads CAWSTTWDRGDLGEKLFF. The CDR3 region has the DNA TGTGCCTGGAGTACCACCTGGGACAGGGGGGACCTGGGTGAAAAACTGTTTTTT.

The chain joins TRBV6-5 to TRBJ1-3; D remains unclear. The CDR3 runs 13 residues. The V gene's germline CDR1 is MNHEY and CDR2 SVGAGI. V dropped 8 bases and J dropped 0 bases, with 8 bases sitting between them. The CDR3 here is CASEESSGNTIYF. CDR3 DNA sequence: TGTGCCAGCGAGGAGAGCTCTGGAAACACCATATATTTT.

This chain connects TRBV11-3 to TRBJ2-7; D uncertain. The germline V gene encodes CDR1 SGHNT and CDR2 YENEEA. The CDR3 sequence is 13 residues long. V dropped 3 bases and J dropped 1 base, with 7 bases sitting between them. CDR3 nucleotides: TGTGCCAGCAGCTTTGGCGGTTCCTACGAGCAGTACTTC. It translates to CASSFGGSYEQYF. The full variable domain, completed using reference TRBV11-3 and TRBJ2-7, is EAGVVQSPRYKIIEKKQPVAFWCNPISGHNTLYWYLQNLGQGPELLIRYENEEAVDDSQLPKDRFSAERLKGVDSTLKIQPAELGDSAVYLCASSFGGSYEQYFGPGTRLTVT.

CDR3 bases: TGTGCCAGCAGTCCTAGCGGGAGCCACGCGAACACCGGGGAGCTGTTTTTT. This sequence encodes CASSPSGSHANTGELFF. This sequence joins TRBV6-6 and TRBJ2-2, with 10 bases aligning to TRBD2. The CDR3 is made up of 17 amino acids. The ends lost 5 bases at V and 0 bases at J; junction bases unmatched: 6. The germline V gene has CDR1 MNHNY and CDR2 SVGAGI (reference sequence).

V and J are TRBV2 and TRBJ1-6; 9 nucleotides line up with TRBD1. V lost 5 bases, J lost 9 bases, and 8 bases stayed unmatched. The CDR3 spans 15 residues. Germline CDR1 reads SNHLY; CDR2 reads FYNNEI. Here the CDR3 reads CASSLTTGGSSPLHF. The CDR3 DNA reads TGTGCCAGCAGTTTAACGACAGGGGGTTCTTCACCCCTCCACTTT.